This note documents a single T cell receptor (beta chain) sequence. Its antigen is as yet unknown. Germline V CDR1 and CDR2: GTSNPN, SVGIG (reference sequence). CDR3 length: 14 amino acids. The V and J ends lost 3 bases and 0 bases respectively, with 11 bases between them. Using immunoSEQ multiplex PCR, the repertoire was profiled, and TCRdb retains in-frame clones only, with some absent. The data show around 23,000 clones, 80% to 90% seen once. As for time point: newly diagnosed, previously untreated cHL patient sample. Investigators isolated CD4+ T cells from thawed PBMCs through magnetic negative selection. For comparison, PBMCs from newly diagnosed, untreated classical Hodgkin lymphoma were used. This record belongs to a study of PD-1 blockade in classical Hodgkin lymphoma. The study's findings and limits: Factors driving the repertoire differences, possibly disease activity or prior therapy, remain undefined. Newly diagnosed patients were said to have less baseline TCR diversity than healthy donors did.

The receptor comes from a human donor with classical Hodgkin lymphoma. Source material: CD4+ T cells from blood. V usage is TRBV30 and J usage is TRBJ1-1; D is unresolved. This CDR3 is CAWRVRSMNTEAFF. CDR3 DNA sequence: TGTGCCTGGAGGGTCAGAAGCATGAACACTGAAGCTTTCTTT. The full variable domain, rest sourced from reference TRBV30 and TRBJ1-1, is SQTIHQWPATLVQPVGSPLSLECTVEGTSNPNLYWYRQAAGRGLQLLFYSVGIGQISSEVPQNLSASRPQDRQFILSSKKLLLSDSGFYLCAWRVRSMNTEAFFGQGTRLTVV.